This T cell receptor beta chain was documented in a study of shared clonotypes between healthy human individuals. The V gene's germline CDR1 is SGHDT and CDR2 YYEEEE. The V end was cut by 1 base, the J end by 6 bases, with 11 bases between. The CDR3 has 14 amino acids. Overall study results and limits: Tissue TCR repertoires likely differ from these blood-only repertoires. The expectation was that sequencing depth would affect clonotype sharing among donors.

Recent acute infections and vaccinations were absent in the healthy HIV-negative adult donors. In the study's own analysis: As immunoSEQ supplied junction-only sequences (without quality scores), filtering differed. Method: immunoSEQ multiplex PCR; TCRdb's copy keeps in-frame clones and lacks some. V and J calls plus clone size are reproduced from that table; the DNA served to infer D and trimming. Of around 1.4 million clones in the sample, around 98.5% were seen once. Turning to this clone: As yet, its antigen is unknown. This CDR3 is also generated by other DNA sequences in the sample.

The chain employs TRBV5-6 and TRBJ2-4; unclear D gene. The material sequenced was naive CD4+ T cells sorted from blood. As to subset: CD45RA+ positively selected. This clonotype originated in a man aged 25 to 40 in good health. Here the CDR3 DNA reads TGTGCCAGCAGCTTGAGAGTTTTGGGAAACATTCAGTACTTC. It specifies CASSLRVLGNIQYF.